The rows below give T cell receptor beta chains drawn from one sample of a study of identical twins. From the 5' RACE reads, TCRdb called clonotypes with MiXCR, one entry per CDR3 protein. The table lists a few hundred thousand distinct CDR3 sequences, 14% of them singletons. The data also belong to a second study, concerning yellow fever vaccine responses in identical twins.

The sequencing input was CD4+ T cells sorted from blood. The receptors derive from a woman aged 18-29 years in good health. Each CDR3 is given with its conserved first and last residue. Each record gives: D gene, J gene, V gene, clone size, CDR3 DNA, CDR3 protein. The D gene is left open where the match is weak. Expanded clones get a size class; other rows say once, few or many, or leave the size out.

D gene: TRBD2
J gene: TRBJ2-3
V gene: TRBV12-3/TRBV12-4
clone size: many
CDR3 DNA: TGTGCCAGCACCCCCGGGACTAGCGTGACAGATACGCAGTATTTT
CDR3 protein: CASTPGTSVTDTQYF

D gene: TRBD2
J gene: TRBJ2-3
V gene: TRBV28
clone size: -
CDR3 DNA: TGTGCCAGCTCGACTAGCGGGGACCCCGCTGATACGCAGTATTTT
CDR3 protein: CASSTSGDPADTQYF

D gene: -
J gene: TRBJ2-5
V gene: TRBV5-6
clone size: many
CDR3 DNA: TGTGCCAGCAGCTTGGGTCTAGAGGTGACCCAGTACTTC
CDR3 protein: CASSLGLEVTQYF

D gene: -
J gene: TRBJ1-3
V gene: TRBV5-1
clone size: many
CDR3 DNA: TGCGCCAGCAGCCTTGTGAGCTCTGGAAACACCATATATTTT
CDR3 protein: CASSLVSSGNTIYF

D gene: -
J gene: TRBJ2-6
V gene: TRBV18
clone size: -
CDR3 DNA: TGTGCCAGCTCACCACTGAGGGGACCTGGGGCCAACGTCCTGACTTTC
CDR3 protein: CASSPLRGPGANVLTF

D gene: -
J gene: TRBJ2-1
V gene: TRBV10-3
clone size: -
CDR3 DNA: TGTGCCATCAGCCTCCTTACAGGGACGGATGAGCAGTTCTTC
CDR3 protein: CAISLLTGTDEQFF

D gene: -
J gene: TRBJ2-4
V gene: TRBV6-1
clone size: -
CDR3 DNA: TGTGCCAGCAGTGTTCAGGGCGCCAAAAACATTCAGTACTTC
CDR3 protein: CASSVQGAKNIQYF

D gene: -
J gene: TRBJ2-3
V gene: TRBV3-1
clone size: few
CDR3 DNA: TGTGCCAGCACCTTCTCGATATCAGATACGCAGTATTTT
CDR3 protein: CASTFSISDTQYF

D gene: -
J gene: TRBJ2-2
V gene: TRBV5-7
clone size: -
CDR3 DNA: TGTGCCAGCGGCCCGGGGAGGCAGACCGGGGAGCTGTTTTTT
CDR3 protein: CASGPGRQTGELFF

D gene: -
J gene: TRBJ1-2
V gene: TRBV28
clone size: few
CDR3 DNA: TGTGCCAGCAGTTTCGCCAGGGAGGGTTTCGCTAACTATGGCTACACCTTC
CDR3 protein: CASSFAREGFANYGYTF

D gene: TRBD1
J gene: TRBJ1-6
V gene: TRBV4-3
clone size: many
CDR3 DNA: TGCGCCAGCAGCCAAGACCGGACAGGGTCGAATTCACCCCTCCACTTT
CDR3 protein: CASSQDRTGSNSPLHF

D gene: -
J gene: TRBJ2-7
V gene: TRBV5-1
clone size: -
CDR3 DNA: TGCGCCAGCAGCTTGTTAAGCGGCCCTACCTACGAGCAGTACTTC
CDR3 protein: CASSLLSGPTYEQYF

D gene: TRBD2
J gene: TRBJ2-3
V gene: TRBV5-1
clone size: many
CDR3 DNA: TGCGCCAGCAGCTTAAGCGGGGGGCCTGGAGATACGCAGTATTTT
CDR3 protein: CASSLSGGPGDTQYF

D gene: -
J gene: TRBJ2-5
V gene: TRBV20-1
clone size: -
CDR3 DNA: TGCAGTGCTAGACAGGGAGTGACAGAGACCCAGTACTTC
CDR3 protein: CSARQGVTETQYF

D gene: -
J gene: TRBJ2-1
V gene: TRBV20-1
clone size: -
CDR3 DNA: TGCAGTGCTAGGAGGGGCTCAGGGAATGAGCAGTTCTTC
CDR3 protein: CSARRGSGNEQFF

D gene: TRBD2
J gene: TRBJ2-7
V gene: TRBV5-1
clone size: -
CDR3 DNA: TGCGCCAGCAAAACTAGCGGGGACTCCTACGAGCAGTACTTC
CDR3 protein: CASKTSGDSYEQYF

D gene: -
J gene: TRBJ1-2
V gene: TRBV19
clone size: many
CDR3 DNA: TGTGCCAGTAGTATCCCCCGGACATCAGCGACTAACTATGGCTACACCTTC
CDR3 protein: CASSIPRTSATNYGYTF

D gene: -
J gene: TRBJ2-7
V gene: TRBV6-2/TRBV6-3
clone size: -
CDR3 DNA: TGTGCCAGCAGTTCCCCCTCCGGGACCCCCCGAGAGCAGTACTTC
CDR3 protein: CASSSPSGTPREQYF

D gene: TRBD1
J gene: TRBJ2-6
V gene: TRBV7-9
clone size: few
CDR3 DNA: TGTGCCGGGGGACAGCTTTCGGGGGCCAACGTCCTGACTTTC
CDR3 protein: CAGGQLSGANVLTF

D gene: TRBD1
J gene: TRBJ1-5
V gene: TRBV4-1
clone size: many
CDR3 DNA: TGCGCCAGCAGCACTGGACAGGGAAATCAGCCCCAGCATTTT
CDR3 protein: CASSTGQGNQPQHF

D gene: -
J gene: TRBJ2-7
V gene: TRBV7-2
clone size: few
CDR3 DNA: TGTGCCAGCAGCTTACTGCCGAGCCGTTTCTCCTACGAGCAGTACTTC
CDR3 protein: CASSLLPSRFSYEQYF

D gene: -
J gene: TRBJ1-2
V gene: TRBV12-3/TRBV12-4
clone size: few
CDR3 DNA: TGTGCCAGCAGTTTAGAATGGGGGCCTGGCTACACCTTC
CDR3 protein: CASSLEWGPGYTF

D gene: -
J gene: TRBJ2-7
V gene: TRBV5-1
clone size: many
CDR3 DNA: TGCGCCAGCAGCTCAGGGGTATCCTACGAGCAGTACTTC
CDR3 protein: CASSSGVSYEQYF

D gene: TRBD2
J gene: TRBJ2-5
V gene: TRBV3-1
clone size: -
CDR3 DNA: TGTGCCAGCACCCAAGATTTATATCAGCGGGAGAGCCAAGAGACCCAGTACTTC
CDR3 protein: CASTQDLYQRESQETQYF

D gene: -
J gene: TRBJ1-3
V gene: TRBV12-3/TRBV12-4
clone size: -
CDR3 DNA: TGTGCCAGCAGTTTAGAAACAGGGACTGGGCCCGGAAACACCATATATTTT
CDR3 protein: CASSLETGTGPGNTIYF

D gene: TRBD2
J gene: TRBJ2-7
V gene: TRBV7-3
clone size: few
CDR3 DNA: TGTGCCAGCAGGTCCGGCGGGGGTCACGAGCAGTACTTC
CDR3 protein: CASRSGGGHEQYF

D gene: -
J gene: TRBJ2-1
V gene: TRBV12-3/TRBV12-4
clone size: many
CDR3 DNA: TGTGCCAGCAGTCCCGGACCTATGATGGGTGAGCAGTTCTTC
CDR3 protein: CASSPGPMMGEQFF

D gene: -
J gene: TRBJ2-4
V gene: TRBV7-2
clone size: many
CDR3 DNA: TGTGCCAGCAGCCCACGGATCTTAGCCAAAAACATTCAGTACTTC
CDR3 protein: CASSPRILAKNIQYF

D gene: TRBD2
J gene: TRBJ2-1
V gene: TRBV28
clone size: few
CDR3 DNA: TGTGCCAGCAGTTTACCGGGGGGGAGCTCCTACAATGAGCAGTTCTTC
CDR3 protein: CASSLPGGSSYNEQFF